The 22 T cell receptor beta chains given below trace back to one sample, sequenced in a study of blood T cell repertoires in COVID-19 (dated by TCRdb to the early 2020s). Libraries were made using the immunoSEQ multiplex PCR assay. As stored in TCRdb, this immuneACCESS dataset retains in-frame rearrangements with V and J assigned. A fraction of the clones does not appear; measured against another copy, unresolved V genes explain less than half of the discrepancy, and the remainder lacks a known reason. The sample yields 250,000 or so clones; under 90% were counted once. The ten largest make up about 3.9% of the sample. The specimen sequenced was PBMCs or T cells enriched from blood (not recorded which). Receptors originate from a woman in her thirties or forties who had been exposed to COVID-19.

This clone was observed a few times. V usage is TRBV6-6 and J usage is TRBJ1-6; D remains unclear. Germline V gives CDR1 MNHNY, CDR2 SVGAGI (reference sequence). This CDR3 spans 14 amino acids. V lost 6 bases and J 7 bases, leaving 13 bases between the germline ends. In nucleotides, the CDR3 is TGTGCCAGCAGCTCCCCCGAGGGCAATTCACCCCTCCACTTT. Amino acids: CASSSPEGNSPLHF.

This clone showed up just a few times. The chain carries TRBV11-1 and TRBJ2-1, with TRBD2 as a possible D gene (6 bases). V was cut by 7 bases and J by 6 bases, with 13 bases left in between. This CDR3 has 13 amino acids. CDR1 is SGHAT, CDR2 FQDESV, per germline (reference sequence). CDR3 amino acids: CASTTGLLNEQFF. The CDR3, as DNA: TGTGCCAGCACCACGGGACTCCTCAATGAGCAGTTCTTC. The variable domain in full, with the rest retrieved from reference TRBV11-1 and TRBJ2-1, is EAEVAQSPRYKITEKSQAVAFWCDPISGHATLYWYRQILGQGPELLVQFQDESVVDDSQLPKDRFSAERLKGVDSTLKIQPAELGDSAMYLCASTTGLLNEQFFGPGTRLTVL.

This chain connects TRBV9 to TRBJ2-2; D remains unclear. CDR1 is SGDLS, CDR2 YYNGEE, per germline. The V end was cut by 2 bases, the J end by 5 bases, with 7 bases between. The CDR3 loop spans 13 amino acids. In DNA, the CDR3 is TGTGCCAGCAGCGTGCAGAGGACCGGGGAGCTGTTTTTT. Translating it yields CASSVQRTGELFF.

V usage is TRBV5-1 and J usage is TRBJ2-3; D possibly corresponds to TRBD2 (6 bases). CDR3 length: 15 amino acids. Deletions cut 1 base from V and 1 base from J, with 10 bases between. Germline CDR1 SGHRS, CDR2 YFSETQ. CDR3 region: CASSLSTGGTDTQYF. For the CDR3, the DNA is TGCGCCAGCAGCTTGTCCACGGGGGGCACAGATACGCAGTATTTT. The full variable domain, rest sourced from reference TRBV5-1 and TRBJ2-3, is KAGVTQTPRYLIKTRGQQVTLSCSPISGHRSVSWYQQTPGQGLQFLFEYFSETQRNKGNFPGRFSGRQFSNSRSEMNVSTLELGDSALYLCASSLSTGGTDTQYFGPGTRLTVL.

This clone was seen only once. This chain links TRBV27 with TRBJ2-3, with D possibly TRBD2 on 5 matching bases. Germline CDR1 is MNHEY and CDR2 is SMNVEV (reference sequence). The V end lost 3 bases, the J end lost 1 base, and 8 bases lay between the germline ends. The CDR3 is made up of 14 amino acids. CDR3 region: CASSFLAGTDTQYF. Here the CDR3 DNA reads TGTGCCAGCAGTTTTCTAGCCGGCACAGATACGCAGTATTTT.

This clone has only a few counts. The gene calls are TRBV27 and TRBJ1-5, with D unresolved. The germline gives CDR1 MNHEY, CDR2 SMNVEV (reference sequence). Trimming took 5 bases from V and 1 from J, leaving 3 bases between them. The length of the CDR3 is 12 residues. The CDR3 DNA reads as TGTGCCAGCAGTCCAAGCAATCAGCCCCAGCATTTT. Residues: CASSPSNQPQHF.

This chain links TRBV6-2 or TRBV6-3 with TRBJ2-7, with TRBD2 as a possible D gene (5 bases). Germline V CDR1 and CDR2: MNHEY, SVGEGT. This CDR3 comprises 15 residues. V lost 6 bases, J lost 6 bases, and 21 bases lay in between. The CDR3 nucleotides are TGTGCCAGCAGCTTTCAAACTAGGACCTACGCCGAGCAGTACTTC. This encodes CASSFQTRTYAEQYF.

By share, this clone counts as medium-sized. This rearrangement joins TRBV7-9 to TRBJ2-7; tentatively, D is TRBD1 (6 bases). The CDR3 covers 15 residues. V was clipped by 5 bases and J by 4 bases, with 18 bases between them. The germline CDR1 and CDR2 sequences are SEHNR and FQNEAQ (reference sequence). This CDR3 reads CASSLDRDTDYEQYF. The DNA for the CDR3 is TGTGCCAGCAGCCTGGACCGGGACACGGATTACGAGCAGTACTTC.

The chain is built from TRBV5-5 and TRBJ2-1, with 11 nucleotides matching TRBD1. CDR1 SGHKS and CDR2 YYEKEE come from the germline V gene (reference sequence). The V gene end was trimmed by 4 bases and the J gene end by 7 bases; junction bases not matched to a gene: 7. CDR3 size: 15 residues. CDR3 protein: CASSPGTGGINEQFF. CDR3 DNA: TGTGCCAGCAGCCCCGGGACAGGGGGGATTAATGAGCAGTTCTTC.

The gene calls are TRBV19 and TRBJ1-2, with D perhaps TRBD1 (6 bases). The length of the CDR3 is 15 residues. V lost 3 bases and J 7 bases, leaving 18 bases between the germline ends. Germline lookup yields CDR1 LNHDA and CDR2 SQIVND (reference sequence). The CDR3 is CASSISPSYRVGYTF. In DNA form, the CDR3 reads TGTGCCAGTAGTATCTCCCCCTCGTACAGGGTTGGCTACACCTTC.

This chain connects TRBV15 to TRBJ2-1; 7 nucleotides align to TRBD1. The V segment lost 2 bases and the J segment 9 bases; nucleotides outside the gene matches: 10. The CDR3 loop spans 15 amino acids. Germline loops: CDR1 LNHNV, CDR2 YYDKDF (reference sequence). CDR3 protein: CATSRRTSTGTEQFF. The CDR3, as DNA: TGTGCCACCAGCAGAAGGACTTCGACAGGGACTGAGCAGTTCTTC.

The chain carries TRBV2 and TRBJ2-5, with D maybe TRBD2 (7 bases). CDR3 length: 14 residues. Germline loops: CDR1 SNHLY, CDR2 FYNNEI. The V and J ends lost 7 bases and 5 bases respectively, with 17 bases between them. This chain's CDR3 is CASTQGGGQETQYF. The CDR3 DNA sequence: TGTGCCAGCACTCAGGGAGGGGGGCAGGAGACCCAGTACTTC.

This clone turned up a few times. This sequence joins TRBV7-2 and TRBJ1-3; unclear D gene. Per germline, CDR1 SGHTA and CDR2 FQGNSA. CDR3 length: 13 residues. V dropped 6 bases and J dropped 2 bases, with 8 bases sitting between them. CDR3 protein: CASSTTAGNTIYF. CDR3 coding DNA: TGTGCCAGCAGTACGACTGCTGGAAACACCATATATTTT.

V gene TRBV3-1 (or the pseudogene TRBV3-2) combines with J gene TRBJ1-2; maybe TRBD1 (6 bases). The length of the CDR3 is 15 residues. Germline V gives CDR1 LGHDT, CDR2 YNNKEL (reference sequence). Trimming shortened V by 2 bases and J by 8 bases, and 18 bases separated the two germline ends. CDR3 region: CASSQPQGRLGGYTF. As DNA, the CDR3 is TGTGCCAGCAGCCAACCACAGGGCAGGTTAGGCGGCTACACCTTC.

The chain is built from TRBV3-1 (or the pseudogene TRBV3-2) and TRBJ1-6, with D uncertain. CDR3 size: 12 residues. V shed 2 bases and J shed 9 bases, with 5 bases lying between them. Germline loops: CDR1 LGHDT, CDR2 YNNKEL (reference sequence). The CDR3 loop is CASSQFGSPLHF. In DNA, the CDR3 is TGTGCCAGCAGCCAATTCGGTTCACCCCTCCACTTT.

CDR3 protein: CASSPRVSGGYEQYF. The CDR3 coding sequence is TGTGCCAGCAGCCCCAGGGTCTCTGGCGGCTACGAGCAGTACTTC. The chain uses TRBV7-9 and TRBJ2-7, with D maybe TRBD1 (5 bases). V lost 5 bases, J lost 3 bases, and 17 bases lay in between. Germline-derived CDR1 and CDR2 are SEHNR and FQNEAQ (reference sequence). This CDR3 comprises 15 residues.

The chain recombines TRBV19 with TRBJ2-1; D not resolved. Trimming removed 5 bases from V and 6 bases from J, with 8 bases in between. The CDR3 sequence is 12 residues long. CDR1 and CDR2 from the germline V gene are LNHDA and SQIVND (reference sequence). In DNA, the CDR3 is TGTGCCAGTAGTCCCCCGGGCAATGAGCAGTTCTTC. Protein: CASSPPGNEQFF. The full variable domain, its missing parts supplied by reference TRBV19 and TRBJ2-1, is DGGITQSPKYLFRKEGQNVTLSCEQNLNHDAMYWYRQDPGQGLRLIYYSQIVNDFQKGDIAEGYSVSREKKESFPLTVTSAQKNPTAFYLCASSPPGNEQFFGPGTRLTVL.

Here the CDR3 DNA reads TGTGCCAGTAGTTTACGACAGGAGGAGACCCAGTACTTC. Encoded protein: CASSLRQEETQYF. The V call is TRBV19, the J call TRBJ2-5; D possibly corresponds to TRBD1 (6 bases). Trimming removed 5 bases at V and 5 bases at J, with 12 bases between. The CDR3 runs to 13 residues. Germline CDR1 LNHDA, CDR2 SQIVND (reference sequence).

The chain joins TRBV5-6 to TRBJ1-1, with 7 bases aligning to TRBD1. The CDR3 runs 13 residues. Germline V gene data show CDR1 as SGHDT and CDR2 as YYEEEE. The V segment lost 4 bases and the J segment 11 bases; nucleotides outside the gene matches: 11. CDR3 nucleotide sequence: TGTGCCAGCAGCACAGACAGGGATCGATGGGCTTTCTTT. Translated, it gives CASSTDRDRWAFF.

V and J are TRBV10-1 and TRBJ2-7; D is unresolved. Germline values: CDR1 WNHNN, CDR2 SYGVQD (reference sequence). The CDR3 is made up of 12 amino acids. Trimming removed 2 bases at V and 7 bases at J, with 9 bases between. The CDR3 spells CASSERVGEQYF. CDR3 bases: TGCGCCAGCAGTGAGCGTGTCGGGGAGCAGTACTTC.

The rearrangement uses TRBV5-1 and TRBJ2-1, with D uncertain. Germline assignment: CDR1 SGHRS and CDR2 YFSETQ. Trimming removed 0 bases at V and 12 bases at J, with 7 bases between. The CDR3 runs 11 residues. The CDR3 nucleotides read TGCGCCAGCAGCTTGGGCGGCAGGCAGTTCTTC. Its protein is CASSLGGRQFF.

The chain carries TRBV12-3 or TRBV12-4 and TRBJ2-5, with 7 bases matching TRBD2. After removal of 6 bases from V and 7 bases from J, the junction contained 8 bases not matched to a gene. This CDR3 has 13 residues. Here the CDR3 DNA reads TGTGCCAGCAGACAGACGGGGGGAGGGACCCAGTACTTC. Translation: CASRQTGGGTQYF.